A single sample gave rise to the 12 T cell receptor beta chains below, sequenced in a study of vaccination and CD4 T cells after COVID-19. Treatment: roughly nine-day PBMC culture with coronavirus spike peptide pools or control peptides (ViraFEST assay). Antigen specificity for these receptors is unknown. The Oncomine TCR Beta short-read assay sequenced DNA from cultured CD4+ T cells. Each CDR3 protein is one row after TCRdb ran MiXCR on the PCR reads. The table lists 13,000 or so distinct CDR3 sequences, 40% to 45% of them singletons. The specimen sequenced was CD4+ T cells from blood, cultured in vitro. Receptors originate from a human donor who had recovered from COVID-19.

This clonotype was recorded a few times. V usage is TRBV20-1 and J usage is TRBJ2-7, with TRBD1 identical over 9 bases. V was pared by 0 bases and J by 5 bases, with 8 bases of the junction left unmatched. This CDR3 contains 15 residues. CDR1 is DFQATT and CDR2 is SNEGSKA in the germline V gene (reference sequence). CDR3 region: CSAREKGQGDHEQYF. The CDR3 region has the DNA TGCAGTGCTAGAGAAAAGGGACAGGGTGATCACGAGCAGTACTTC.

This clonotype appeared a few times. The rearrangement joins TRBV20-1 to TRBJ1-1; no definite D call. This CDR3 is built from 13 residues. From germline, CDR1 is DFQATT and CDR2 SNEGSKA (reference sequence). V gave up 3 bases and J gave up 8 bases, with 16 bases separating them. The CDR3 loop is CSARERNGGEAFF. The CDR3 DNA sequence: TGCAGTGCTAGGGAGCGGAACGGTGGGGAAGCTTTCTTT.

V and J are TRBV7-2 and TRBJ2-5, with 8 bases lining up with TRBD2. The germline CDR1 and CDR2 sequences are SGHTA and FQGNSA. V trimming: 5 bases; J trimming: 5 bases; junction bases outside the gene matches: 13. CDR3 length: 16 residues. This chain's CDR3 is CASSLGGGGGTETQYF. Written as DNA, the CDR3 is TGTGCCAGCAGCCTGGGCGGGGGCGGGGGGACGGAGACCCAGTACTTC.

This chain joins TRBV10-3 and TRBJ2-1; 12 bases fit TRBD2. Germline V gives CDR1 ENHRY, CDR2 SYGVKD. This CDR3 has 16 amino acids. The V gene end was trimmed by 7 bases and the J gene end by 6 bases; junction bases not matched to a gene: 10. The CDR3 spells CAINNGLAGGSNEQFF. As DNA, the CDR3 is TGTGCCATCAACAACGGGCTAGCGGGAGGGAGCAATGAGCAGTTCTTC.

The rearrangement uses TRBV7-2 and TRBJ2-5; D is unresolved. CDR1 is SGHTA, CDR2 FQGNSA, per germline. The CDR3 length is 12 residues. Trimming cost V 3 bases and J 5 bases, with 7 bases left between them. This CDR3 is CASSFQWETQYF. The CDR3 DNA reads as TGTGCCAGCAGCTTCCAATGGGAGACCCAGTACTTC.

V usage is TRBV6-1 and J usage is TRBJ2-5; D is unresolved. The germline gives CDR1 MNHNS, CDR2 SASEGT. The CDR3 has 11 residues. The V gene lost 6 bases and the J gene lost 4 bases, with 6 bases spanning the gap. The DNA of the CDR3 is TGTGCCAGCAGGGGGTTAGAGACCCAGTACTTC. Encoded protein: CASRGLETQYF.

The rearrangement links TRBV10-1 to TRBJ1-1, with 7 positions matching TRBD1. The CDR3 length is 15 residues. The V and J ends lost 3 bases and 10 bases, in that order; junction bases with no gene match: 14. Per the germline V gene, CDR1 is WNHNN and CDR2 is SYGVQD (reference sequence). The CDR3 spells CASSDRMEGALGAFF. The CDR3 nucleotides read TGCGCCAGCAGTGATCGTATGGAGGGGGCCTTGGGAGCTTTCTTT.

The J gene is TRBJ1-5, the V gene TRBV6-1, with D perhaps TRBD1 (5 bases). The V end was cut by 5 bases, the J end by 1 base, with 9 bases between. The CDR3 extends over 14 amino acids. Germline V lookup: CDR1 MNHNS, CDR2 SASEGT. CDR3: CASSLRQSNQPQHF. CDR3 in DNA: TGTGCCAGCAGTCTCCGACAGAGCAATCAGCCCCAGCATTTT.

The rearrangement joins TRBV19 to TRBJ1-1; D remains ambiguous. The length of the CDR3 is 13 residues. The germline gives CDR1 LNHDA, CDR2 SQIVND (reference sequence). V was shortened by 5 bases and J by 4 bases, with 11 bases between the two germline ends. The DNA of the CDR3 is TGTGCCAGTAGTCTTGGTGACGTCACTGAAGCTTTCTTT. Its translation: CASSLGDVTEAFF.

The chain links TRBV9 to TRBJ1-2; 7 bases align to TRBD1. This CDR3 is built from 14 residues. Germline values: CDR1 SGDLS, CDR2 YYNGEE. Trimming took 2 bases from V and 1 from J; bases not matched to a gene: 2. The CDR3 spells CASSVGQDNYGYTF. CDR3 bases: TGTGCCAGCAGCGTCGGACAGGATAACTATGGCTACACCTTC.

V usage is TRBV7-6 and J usage is TRBJ1-3; tentatively, D is TRBD1 (5 bases). V was shortened by 0 bases and J by 8 bases, with 8 bases between the two germline ends. Germline assignment: CDR1 SGHVS and CDR2 FNYEAQ. This CDR3 is built from 13 residues. CDR3 residues: CASSLARRDTIYF. DNA of the CDR3: TGTGCCAGCAGCTTAGCGCGCAGGGACACCATATATTTT.

The J gene is TRBJ1-4, the V gene TRBV12-3 or TRBV12-4; TRBD1 is a possible D gene (5 bases). The V end was cut by 3 bases, the J end by 8 bases, with 7 bases between. CDR3 size: 12 residues. The chain's CDR3 is CASSFGGEKLFF. CDR3 coding DNA: TGTGCCAGCAGTTTCGGGGGAGAAAAACTGTTTTTT.